The clone carrying this TCR beta chain was counted only a few times. Time point of the sample: pre-sensitization, week 0. Treatment specified: therapeutic diphenylcyclopropenone sensitization with weekly scalp DPC. Each patch-test visit's blood sample preceded patch application. Using its own MiXCR run on the RACE reads, TCRdb lists one record per CDR3 protein. This sample has about 300,000 distinct CDR3 sequences; about 5% occur once, and the top ten carry 7% to 10%. Germline trimming cut 7 bases from V and 0 bases from J; bases unmatched to any gene: 7. CDR1 and CDR2 (germline): SQVTM, ANQGSEA. This CDR3 has 14 amino acids. This specimen comes from a study of human T cells and chemical hapten exposure. About the study: Upper-back patches of 0.01% DPC were read at 6 days.

This sequence originates from a woman aged 18-29 years with alopecia areata. Some clones in this sample may be carry-over from other donors' samples. The sample consisted of whole blood, taken in connection with sensitization to the hapten diphenylcyclopropenone (DPC). The chain joins TRBV29-1 to TRBJ2-5; 8 bases fit TRBD2. CDR3 nucleotides: TGCAGCGCGAATCGGGGGGGGTACCAAGAGACCCAGTACTTC. Its protein product is CSANRGGYQETQYF. The whole variable domain, filled in from reference TRBV29-1 and TRBJ2-5, reads SAVISQKPSRDICQRGTSLTIQCQVDSQVTMMFWYRQQPGQSLTLIATANQGSEATYESGFVIDKFPISRPNLTFSTLTVSNMSPEDSSIYLCSANRGGYQETQYFGPGTRLLVL.